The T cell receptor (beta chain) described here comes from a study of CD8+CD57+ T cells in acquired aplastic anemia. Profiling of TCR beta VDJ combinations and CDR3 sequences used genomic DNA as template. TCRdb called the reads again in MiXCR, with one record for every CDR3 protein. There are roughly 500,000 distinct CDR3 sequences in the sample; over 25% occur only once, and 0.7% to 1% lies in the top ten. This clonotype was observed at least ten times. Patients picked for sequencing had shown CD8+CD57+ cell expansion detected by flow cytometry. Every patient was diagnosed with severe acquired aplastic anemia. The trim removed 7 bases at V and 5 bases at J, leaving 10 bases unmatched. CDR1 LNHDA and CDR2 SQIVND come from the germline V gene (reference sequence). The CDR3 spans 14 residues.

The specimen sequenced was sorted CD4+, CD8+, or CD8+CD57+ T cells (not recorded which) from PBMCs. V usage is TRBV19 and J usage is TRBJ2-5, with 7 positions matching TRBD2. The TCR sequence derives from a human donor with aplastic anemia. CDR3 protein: CASNIGGSGETQYF. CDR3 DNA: TGTGCCAGTAATATTGGCGGGAGTGGGGAGACCCAGTACTTC.